This T cell receptor (beta chain) was identified in a study of PD-L1 blockade in urothelial cancer (TCRdb year 2017). Study-level background: Therapy was started at some point between 2012 and 2014 for all patients, and atezolizumab 1,200 mg was administered intravenously every 3 weeks. The study was an exploratory multi-omic analysis of somatic, immune and clinical correlates of response to PD-L1 blockade with atezolizumab in urothelial cancer. Some ten patients reached durable clinical benefit, while some 19 patients did not. Patients had an ECOG performance status of 0 or 1 and had received between 0 and 3 prior chemotherapy regimens. About 85% of the 29 patients were identified as males with urothelial cancer of bladder origin, and a prior smoking history was reported by 18 of 29 patients. Blood samples yielded a median of roughly 140,000 T cells and roughly 83,000 unique TCRs, with median clonality roughly 0.084. Pretreatment blood TCR-seq was available for twenty-nine patients, at least one posttreatment blood collection was obtained for 24 patients, and tumor TCR-seq was available for 24 patients. Pretreatment tumor samples, along with matched peripheral blood serially collected before and after atezolizumab treatment, were subjected to TCR sequencing. In the same patients, pretreatment tumors underwent whole exome sequencing and RNA sequencing in addition to TCR sequencing. Blood samples were analyzed at 3 weeks after treatment start (second dose) and at 6 weeks after treatment start. Durable clinical benefit was defined as progression-free survival longer than 6 months, and TCR features were also tested against progression-free and overall survival.

The sample's time point label, decoded: pretreatment peripheral blood. A total of approximately 27 patients with locally advanced or metastatic urothelial carcinoma, treated at Memorial Sloan Kettering on a trial protocol, made up the cohort. Peripheral blood mononuclear cells were collected pretreatment and during treatment, with between 1 and 8 total time points per patient. The Qiagen DNeasy Blood extraction kit was used to purify genomic DNA from total PBMCs and from tumor samples. PBMCs were collected pretreatment and during treatment, and were isolated and stored as previously described. As to this clone: Its antigen is unknown. Base qualities are missing; no much larger clone stands one base away.

To estimate absolute template abundance from read counts, synthetic TCR analog templates were spiked into each PCR. The immunoSEQ assay used bias-controlled V and J gene primers to amplify TCRbeta CDR3 regions from genomic DNA. Rearranged TCRbeta segments were sequenced at approximately 20X coverage. The study's own analysis went as follows. Clustering was used to correct sequencing errors, and CDR3s were annotated against IMGT so that V, D and J genes could be assigned. Downstream analyses used only productive TCRbeta rearrangements, leaving out any out-of-frame or stop-codon sequences. Clonality was computed as one minus Shannon entropy normalized by the log of the number of unique productive sequences. Clones differing between time points or between blood and tumor were identified using Fisher's exact test with Benjamini-Hochberg correction, with an adjusted p below 0.01 applied as the threshold. TCRdb took this table from immuneACCESS and kept in-frame rearrangements with V and J called. Such tables lack part of the clones; where checked against another copy, unresolved V genes explain under half of the gap, and the rest is unexplained. V, J and clone size are those of that table, while D and trimming were read from the DNA. The sample includes about 86,000 clones, with more than 70% observed a single time. The leading ten clones occupy about an eighth of the sample.

Its CDR3 holds 13 amino acids, cysteine through phenylalanine. Here the CDR3 DNA is all that survives: 39 bases in frame from base 1. Trimmed from V: 7 bases; trimmed from J: 6 bases; junction bases lacking a gene match: 8. Via the germline V gene, CDR1 is MGHDK and CDR2 SYGVNS. Overall results and qualifications from the work: Small sample size (n of about 30) and many exploratory analyses mean the results are intended to be hypothesis-generating. Patients with durable benefit showed greater expansion of tumor-associated TCR clones in peripheral blood 3 weeks after starting treatment (n of about 20, p = 0.022). Improved progression-free and overall survival was associated with having pretreatment peripheral blood TCR clonality below the median.

This receptor was taken from a man between 60 and 70 years old with urothelial cancer. The sequenced sample was PBMCs, obtained around atezolizumab (anti-PD-L1) treatment. The receptor chain draws on TRBV25-1 and TRBJ1-2; TRBD1 lines up with 7 middle nucleotides. The CDR3 amino acid sequence is: CASTSDRANGYTF. Here is the DNA: TGTGCCAGCACCTCAGACAGGGCAAATGGCTACACCTTC.